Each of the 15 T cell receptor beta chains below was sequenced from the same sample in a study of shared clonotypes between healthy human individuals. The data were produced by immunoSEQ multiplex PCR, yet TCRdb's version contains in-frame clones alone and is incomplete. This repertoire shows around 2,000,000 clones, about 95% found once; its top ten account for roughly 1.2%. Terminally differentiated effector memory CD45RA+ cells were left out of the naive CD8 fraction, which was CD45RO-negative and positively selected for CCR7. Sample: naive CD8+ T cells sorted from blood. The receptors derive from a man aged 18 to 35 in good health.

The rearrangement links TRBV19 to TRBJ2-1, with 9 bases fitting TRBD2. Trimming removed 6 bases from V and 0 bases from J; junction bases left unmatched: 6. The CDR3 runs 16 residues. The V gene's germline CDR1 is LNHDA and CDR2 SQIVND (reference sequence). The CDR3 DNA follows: TGTGCCAGTAGGGTAGCGGGGGCCCCCTCCTACAATGAGCAGTTCTTC. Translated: CASRVAGAPSYNEQFF. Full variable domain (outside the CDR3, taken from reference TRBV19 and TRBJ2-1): DGGITQSPKYLFRKEGQNVTLSCEQNLNHDAMYWYRQDPGQGLRLIYYSQIVNDFQKGDIAEGYSVSREKKESFPLTVTSAQKNPTAFYLCASRVAGAPSYNEQFFGPGTRLTVL.

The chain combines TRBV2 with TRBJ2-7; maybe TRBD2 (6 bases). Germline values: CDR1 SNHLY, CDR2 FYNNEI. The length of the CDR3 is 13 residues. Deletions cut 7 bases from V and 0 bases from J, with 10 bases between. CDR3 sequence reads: CASTEGSSYEQYF. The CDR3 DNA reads TGTGCCAGCACGGAGGGATCCTCCTACGAGCAGTACTTC.

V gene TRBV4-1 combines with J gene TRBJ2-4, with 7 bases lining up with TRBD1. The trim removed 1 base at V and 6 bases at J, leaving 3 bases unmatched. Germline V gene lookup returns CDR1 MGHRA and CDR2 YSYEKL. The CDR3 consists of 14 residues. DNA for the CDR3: TGCGCCAGCAGCCAAGGGCAGGGGGTAAACATTCAGTACTTC. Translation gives CASSQGQGVNIQYF.

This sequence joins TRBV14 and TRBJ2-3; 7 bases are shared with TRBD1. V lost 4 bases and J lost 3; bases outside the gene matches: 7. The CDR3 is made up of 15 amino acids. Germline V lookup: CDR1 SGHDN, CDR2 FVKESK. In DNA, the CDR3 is TGTGCCAGCAGCCCTTGGACAGGAACAACAGATACGCAGTATTTT. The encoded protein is CASSPWTGTTDTQYF.

CDR3: CASSYKDRGKLFF. The CDR3 DNA follows: TGTGCCAGCAGTTACAAAGACCGGGGGAAACTGTTTTTT. The V and J genes are TRBV6-6 and TRBJ1-4, with TRBD1 as a possible D gene (5 bases). CDR3 length equals 13 residues. Germline V CDR1 and CDR2: MNHNY, SVGAGI (reference sequence). V was cut by 2 bases and J by 11 bases, with 12 bases left in between.

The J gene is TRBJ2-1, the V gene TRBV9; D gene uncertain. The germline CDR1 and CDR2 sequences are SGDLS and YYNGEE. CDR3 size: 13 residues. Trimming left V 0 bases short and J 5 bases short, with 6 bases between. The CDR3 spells CASSVDAHNEQFF. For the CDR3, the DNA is TGTGCCAGCAGCGTAGACGCCCACAATGAGCAGTTCTTC.

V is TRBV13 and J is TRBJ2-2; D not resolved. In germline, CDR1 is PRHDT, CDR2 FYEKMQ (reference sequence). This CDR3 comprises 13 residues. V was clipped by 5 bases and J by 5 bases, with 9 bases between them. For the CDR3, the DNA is TGTGCCAGCAGCGCCCGGGCTACCGGGGAGCTGTTTTTT. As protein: CASSARATGELFF.

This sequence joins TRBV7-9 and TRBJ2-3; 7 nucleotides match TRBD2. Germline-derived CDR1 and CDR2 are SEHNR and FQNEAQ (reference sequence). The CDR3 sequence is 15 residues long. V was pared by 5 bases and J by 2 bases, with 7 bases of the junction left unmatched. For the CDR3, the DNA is TGTGCCAGCAGCGACACTAGCGCCCTCACAGATACGCAGTATTTT. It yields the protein CASSDTSALTDTQYF.

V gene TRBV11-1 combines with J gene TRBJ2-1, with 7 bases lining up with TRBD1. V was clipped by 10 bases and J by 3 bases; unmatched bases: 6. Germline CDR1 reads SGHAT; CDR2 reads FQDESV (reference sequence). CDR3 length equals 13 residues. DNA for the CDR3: TGTGCCACCGGGACAGAGGACTACAATGAGCAGTTCTTC. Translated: CATGTEDYNEQFF.

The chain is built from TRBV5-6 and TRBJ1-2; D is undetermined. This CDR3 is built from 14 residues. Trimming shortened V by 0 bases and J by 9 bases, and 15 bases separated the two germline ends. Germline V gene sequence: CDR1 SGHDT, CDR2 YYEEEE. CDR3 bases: TGTGCCAGCAGCTTGGTGGGCAGTTCTAGAAGCTACACCTTC. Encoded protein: CASSLVGSSRSYTF.

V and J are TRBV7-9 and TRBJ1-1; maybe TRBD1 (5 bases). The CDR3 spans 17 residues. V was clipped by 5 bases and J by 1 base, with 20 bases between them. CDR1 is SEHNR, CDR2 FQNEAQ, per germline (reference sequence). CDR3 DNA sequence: TGTGCCAGCAGCCCCTCAGTCGGGACCCGGGGGAACACTGAAGCTTTCTTT. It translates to CASSPSVGTRGNTEAFF. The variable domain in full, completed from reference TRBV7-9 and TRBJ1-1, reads DTGVSQNPRHKITKRGQNVTFRCDPISEHNRLYWYRQTLGQGPEFLTYFQNEAQLEKSRLLSDRFSAERPKGSFSTLEIQRTEQGDSAMYLCASSPSVGTRGNTEAFFGQGTRLTVV.

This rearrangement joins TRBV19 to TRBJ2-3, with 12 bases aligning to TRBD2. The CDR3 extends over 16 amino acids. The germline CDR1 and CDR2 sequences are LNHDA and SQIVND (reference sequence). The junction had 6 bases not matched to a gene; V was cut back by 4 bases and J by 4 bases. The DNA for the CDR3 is TGTGCCAGTAGTACGCGACTAGCGGGGGCTTCAGATACGCAGTATTTT. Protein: CASSTRLAGASDTQYF.

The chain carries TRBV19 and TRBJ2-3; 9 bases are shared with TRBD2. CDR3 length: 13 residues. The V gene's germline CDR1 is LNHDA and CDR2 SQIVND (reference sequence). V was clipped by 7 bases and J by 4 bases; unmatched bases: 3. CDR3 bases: TGTGCCAGTATTAGCGGGGGTTCAGATACGCAGTATTTT. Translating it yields CASISGGSDTQYF.

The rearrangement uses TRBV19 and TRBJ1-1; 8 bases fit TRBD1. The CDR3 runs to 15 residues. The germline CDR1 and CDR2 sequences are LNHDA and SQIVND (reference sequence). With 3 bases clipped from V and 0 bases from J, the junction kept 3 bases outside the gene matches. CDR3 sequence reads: CASSIRGPMNTEAFF. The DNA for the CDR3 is TGTGCCAGTAGTATCAGGGGGCCCATGAACACTGAAGCTTTCTTT.

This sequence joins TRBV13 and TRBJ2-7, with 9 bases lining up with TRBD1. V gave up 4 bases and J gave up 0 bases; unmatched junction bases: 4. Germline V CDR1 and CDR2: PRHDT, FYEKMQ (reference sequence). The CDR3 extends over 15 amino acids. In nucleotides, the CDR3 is TGTGCCAGCAGCTCCAGACAGGGGGACTCCTACGAGCAGTACTTC. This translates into CASSSRQGDSYEQYF.